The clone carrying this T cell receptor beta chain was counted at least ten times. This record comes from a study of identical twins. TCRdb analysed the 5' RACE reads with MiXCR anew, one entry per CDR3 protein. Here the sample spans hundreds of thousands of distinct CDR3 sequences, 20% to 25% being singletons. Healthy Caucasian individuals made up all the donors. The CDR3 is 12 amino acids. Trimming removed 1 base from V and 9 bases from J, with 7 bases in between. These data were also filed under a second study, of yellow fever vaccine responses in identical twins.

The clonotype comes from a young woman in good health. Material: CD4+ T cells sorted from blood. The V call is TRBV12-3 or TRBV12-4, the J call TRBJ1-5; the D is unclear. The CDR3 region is CASSLVVGPQHF. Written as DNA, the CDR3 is TGTGCCAGCAGTTTAGTTGTGGGGCCCCAGCATTTT.